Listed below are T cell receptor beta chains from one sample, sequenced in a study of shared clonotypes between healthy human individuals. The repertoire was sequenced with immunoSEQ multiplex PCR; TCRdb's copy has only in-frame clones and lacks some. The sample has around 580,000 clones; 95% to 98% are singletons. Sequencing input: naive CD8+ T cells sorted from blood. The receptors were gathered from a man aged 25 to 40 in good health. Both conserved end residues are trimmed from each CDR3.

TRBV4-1 ASSQEGRVQH
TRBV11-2 ASSSSTGTLNTEAF
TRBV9 ASSVEGLNTEAF
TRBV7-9 ASSSRTSGSTDTQY
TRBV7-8 ASSLVSGFGSLSYNEQF
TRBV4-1 ASSQGWDYTDTQY
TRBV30 AWSVAWEQY
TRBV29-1 SVGLVALAKNIQY
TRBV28 ASSLLWGFGHNEQF
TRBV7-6 ASIPSGRSTDTQY
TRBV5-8 ASSKRTTSSYEQY
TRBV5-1 ASSLRRAAEEAF
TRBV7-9 ASSFATGGGGELF
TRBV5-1 ASSLNRGRNEKLF
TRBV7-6 ASSPRQGLEQY
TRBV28 ASSFFPGFRDTEAF
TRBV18 ASSQNTATNEKLF
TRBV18 ASSPGAGELF
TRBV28 ASSLRTRSEQY
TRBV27 ASSLLGGGTDTQY
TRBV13 ASSLDGLEQY
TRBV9 ASSVKPTTGPNTEAF
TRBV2 ASNGAGIYGYT
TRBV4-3 ASSQGRTARGEAF
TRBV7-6 ASRTPGQGNTGELF
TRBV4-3 ASSQEWTSGSSTDTQY